Sequencing of this T cell receptor beta chain was carried out in a study of T cell changes during pregnancy in multiple sclerosis. The V gene end was trimmed by 1 base and the J gene end by 0 bases; junction bases not matched to a gene: 6. The germline V gene encodes CDR1 SQVTM and CDR2 ANQGSEA. This CDR3 comprises 16 residues. Some clones are missing from TCRdb's copy, which holds only in-frame ones; the method was immunoSEQ multiplex PCR. The table has 65,000 to 90,000 clones, 85% to 95% seen once. The chain couples TRBV29-1 to TRBJ2-4, with 7 bases lining up with TRBD2. This specimen consisted of peripheral blood, obtained before pregnancy. This clonotype was sampled from a female donor with multiple sclerosis, enrolled in a pregnancy study. CDR3 DNA: TGCAGCGTTGAAGTTCCGGGGGGTGAAGCCAAAAACATTCAGTACTTC. This codes for CSVEVPGGEAKNIQYF.